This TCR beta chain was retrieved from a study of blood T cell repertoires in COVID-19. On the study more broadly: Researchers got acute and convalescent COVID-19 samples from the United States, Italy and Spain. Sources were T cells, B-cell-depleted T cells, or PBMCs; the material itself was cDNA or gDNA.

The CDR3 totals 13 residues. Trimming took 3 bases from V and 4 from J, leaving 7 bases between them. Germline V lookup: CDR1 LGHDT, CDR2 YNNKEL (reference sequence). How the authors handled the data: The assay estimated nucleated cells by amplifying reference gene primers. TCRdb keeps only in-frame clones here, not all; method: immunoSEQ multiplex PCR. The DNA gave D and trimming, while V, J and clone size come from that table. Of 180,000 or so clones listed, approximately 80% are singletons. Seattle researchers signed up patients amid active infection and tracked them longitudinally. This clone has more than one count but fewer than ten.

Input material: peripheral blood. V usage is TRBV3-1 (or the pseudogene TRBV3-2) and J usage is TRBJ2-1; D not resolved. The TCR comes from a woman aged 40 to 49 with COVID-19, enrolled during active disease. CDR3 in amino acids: CASSQKRYNEQFF. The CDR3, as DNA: TGTGCCAGCAGCCAGAAGAGGTACAATGAGCAGTTCTTC.